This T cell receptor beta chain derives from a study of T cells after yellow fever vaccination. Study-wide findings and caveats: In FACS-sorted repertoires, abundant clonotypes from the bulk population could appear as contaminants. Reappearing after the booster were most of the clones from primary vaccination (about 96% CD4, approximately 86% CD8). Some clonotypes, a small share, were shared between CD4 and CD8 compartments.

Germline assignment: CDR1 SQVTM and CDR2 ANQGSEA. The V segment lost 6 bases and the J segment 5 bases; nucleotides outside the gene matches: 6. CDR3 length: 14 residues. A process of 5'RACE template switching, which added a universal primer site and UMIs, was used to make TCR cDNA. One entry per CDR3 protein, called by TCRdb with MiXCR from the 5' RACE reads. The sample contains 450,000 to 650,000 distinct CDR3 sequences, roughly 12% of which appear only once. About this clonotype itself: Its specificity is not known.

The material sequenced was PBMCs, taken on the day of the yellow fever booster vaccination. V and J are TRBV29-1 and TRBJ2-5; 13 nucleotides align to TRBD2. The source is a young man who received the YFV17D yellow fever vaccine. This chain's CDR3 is CSVRTSGRGETQYF. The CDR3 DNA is TGCAGCGTGCGGACTAGCGGGAGAGGCGAGACCCAGTACTTC.